The 11 T cell receptor beta chains presented below share a single source sample, sequenced in a study of blood T cell repertoires in COVID-19 (dated by TCRdb to about 2020). Libraries were built with the immunoSEQ multiplex PCR assay. The clones in this table, taken by TCRdb from immuneACCESS, are in-frame only. Not every clone is retained; where verified, under half of the shortfall comes from an unresolved V gene, and the cause of the rest is unknown. This sample lists under 200,000 clones; over 75% were detected once. The top ten hold 0.5% to 0.6% of the sample. The sequenced sample was peripheral blood. The receptors come from a man aged 45-60 years with acute or convalescent COVID-19.

The V and J genes are TRBV2 and TRBJ1-5; 7 bases are shared with TRBD1. The CDR3 extends over 17 amino acids. The germline V gene encodes CDR1 SNHLY and CDR2 FYNNEI. J was trimmed by 3 bases and V by 5 bases; bases with no gene match: 13. The CDR3 loop reads CASSLGRTGQNNQPQHF. Written as DNA, the CDR3 is TGTGCCAGCAGTCTTGGGAGGACGGGACAGAACAATCAGCCCCAGCATTTT.

The gene calls are TRBV7-2 and TRBJ1-3; D uncertain. From germline, CDR1 is SGHTA and CDR2 FQGNSA. The V end lost 1 base, the J end lost 0 bases, and 4 bases lay between the germline ends. CDR3 length equals 14 residues. The chain's CDR3 is CASSLGSSGNTIYF. The CDR3 region has the DNA TGTGCCAGCAGCTTAGGCAGCTCTGGAAACACCATATATTTT.

The rearrangement uses TRBV27 and TRBJ1-1; perhaps TRBD1 as D (6 bases). The germline V and J ends were trimmed by 1 base and 4 bases, with 10 bases remaining between them. Germline V CDR1 and CDR2: MNHEY, SMNVEV (reference sequence). This CDR3 spans 14 amino acids. DNA of the CDR3: TGTGCCAGCAGTTTATGGGAGGGGGGCACTGAAGCTTTCTTT. Encoded protein: CASSLWEGGTEAFF.

The V call is TRBV29-1, the J call TRBJ2-1; perhaps TRBD1 as D (6 bases). Germline V CDR1 and CDR2: SQVTM, ANQGSEA. The CDR3 spans 16 residues. Trimming took off 6 bases at V and 1 base at J, with 19 bases between the two ends. This chain's CDR3 is CSVWTQGRGSYNEQFF. DNA of the CDR3: TGCAGCGTCTGGACACAGGGAAGAGGGTCCTACAATGAGCAGTTCTTC.

This chain uses TRBV24-1 with TRBJ2-1; 7 bases are shared with TRBD2. From germline, CDR1 is KGHDR and CDR2 SFDVKD. This CDR3 comprises 16 residues. V was clipped by 3 bases and J by 0 bases; unmatched bases: 4. The CDR3 reads CATSDARETSYNEQFF. CDR3 in DNA: TGTGCCACCAGTGATGCGCGGGAGACCTCCTACAATGAGCAGTTCTTC.

The chain uses TRBV6-2 or TRBV6-3 and TRBJ2-5; 13 bases line up with TRBD2. The germline V gene has CDR1 MNHEY and CDR2 SVGEGT. The CDR3 covers 15 residues. V dropped 5 bases and J dropped 5; count of bases not matched to a gene: 5. The CDR3 reads CASSPGLAGWETQYF. CDR3 in DNA: TGTGCCAGCAGTCCGGGACTAGCGGGATGGGAGACCCAGTACTTC.

The V gene is TRBV7-2, the J gene TRBJ1-4; D is undetermined. The CDR3 runs 16 residues. Trimming took off 0 bases at V and 4 bases at J, with 12 bases between the two ends. Germline V gene lookup returns CDR1 SGHTA and CDR2 FQGNSA. The CDR3 DNA sequence: TGTGCCAGCAGCTTAGCGTGGACTGATAATAATGAAAAACTGTTTTTT. Translating gives CASSLAWTDNNEKLFF.

This chain connects TRBV28 to TRBJ1-2; D not certain. Trimming removed 9 bases at V and 0 bases at J, with 11 bases between. CDR1 and CDR2 (germline): MDHEN, SYDVKM. The CDR3 contains 13 residues. This CDR3 reads CASRTTTNYGYTF. DNA for the CDR3: TGTGCCAGTCGCACTACAACTAACTATGGCTACACCTTC.

The chain carries TRBV7-6 and TRBJ2-1; 10 positions agree with TRBD2. V shed 2 bases, J shed 5 bases, and the junction held 15 bases outside the gene matches. The CDR3 sequence is 19 residues long. In germline, CDR1 is SGHVS, CDR2 FNYEAQ. In DNA, the CDR3 is TGTGCCAGCAGCTTAAACCCGGGACTAGCGATGCCTTTTAACAATGAGCAGTTCTTC. Translated: CASSLNPGLAMPFNNEQFF.

The chain recombines TRBV7-2 with TRBJ2-5; D is possibly TRBD2 (6 bases). The germline V gene encodes CDR1 SGHTA and CDR2 FQGNSA. This CDR3 is built from 16 residues. V was pared by 0 bases and J by 1 base, with 12 bases between. Here the CDR3 reads CASSLAFGRGQETQYF. The DNA of the CDR3 is TGTGCCAGCAGCTTAGCGTTTGGGCGGGGCCAAGAGACCCAGTACTTC.

The sample holds one count of this clone. The chain combines TRBV9 with TRBJ2-3; 11 bases map to TRBD2. The ends lost 0 bases at V and 14 bases at J; junction bases unmatched: 8. Germline V gene data show CDR1 as SGDLS and CDR2 as YYNGEE. CDR3 length equals 14 residues. Here the CDR3 reads CASSVGASGGNAYF. The CDR3 DNA reads TGTGCCAGCAGCGTAGGGGCTAGCGGGGGGAATGCGTATTTT.